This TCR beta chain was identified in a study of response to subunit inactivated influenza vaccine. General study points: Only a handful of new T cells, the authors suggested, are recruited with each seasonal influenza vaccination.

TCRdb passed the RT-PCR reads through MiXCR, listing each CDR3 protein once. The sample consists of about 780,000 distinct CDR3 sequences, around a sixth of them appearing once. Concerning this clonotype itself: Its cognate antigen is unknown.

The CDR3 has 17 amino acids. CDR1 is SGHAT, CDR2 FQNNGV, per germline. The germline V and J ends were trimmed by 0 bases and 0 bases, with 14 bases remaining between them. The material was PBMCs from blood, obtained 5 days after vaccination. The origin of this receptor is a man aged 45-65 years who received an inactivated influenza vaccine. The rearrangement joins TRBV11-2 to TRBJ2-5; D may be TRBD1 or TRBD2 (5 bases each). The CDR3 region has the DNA TGTGCCAGCAGCTTAGAGTGGGACCCGAGGTACCAAGAGACCCAGTACTTC. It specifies CASSLEWDPRYQETQYF.